Presented here are 4 T cell receptor beta chains from one specimen sequenced in a study of response to subunit inactivated influenza vaccine. TCRdb itself ran the RT-PCR reads through MiXCR, one entry per CDR3 protein. The sample consists of hundreds of thousands of distinct CDR3 sequences, approximately 17% of them appearing once. This sample comprised PBMCs from blood, obtained roughly 5 days after vaccination. Receptors originate from a middle-aged man who received an inactivated influenza vaccine.

This clonotype was recorded at least ten times. This chain uses TRBV12-3 or TRBV12-4 with TRBJ2-1, with 7 positions matching TRBD1. The CDR3 runs 13 residues. The ends lost 4 bases at V and 4 bases at J; junction bases unmatched: 1. In nucleotides, the CDR3 is TGTGCCAGCAGTTCCAGGGGGTACAATGAGCAGTTCTTC. Its translation: CASSSRGYNEQFF.

This clonotype turned up a few times. The gene calls are TRBV15 and TRBJ2-7; the match to TRBD1 covers 11 bases. V lost 1 base and J lost 5; bases outside the gene matches: 1. There are 14 residues in the CDR3. Germline assignment: CDR1 LNHNV and CDR2 YYDKDF (reference sequence). Here the CDR3 reads CATSRGTGGDEQYF. In nucleotides, the CDR3 is TGTGCCACCAGCAGAGGGACAGGGGGCGACGAGCAGTACTTC.

The V and J genes are TRBV3-1 and TRBJ2-1, with 11 nucleotides matching TRBD2. Germline values: CDR1 LGHDT, CDR2 YNNKEL (reference sequence). The CDR3 extends over 15 amino acids. V dropped 5 bases and J dropped 9; count of bases not matched to a gene: 9. The CDR3: CASSIAGGPDPEQFF. DNA of the CDR3: TGTGCCAGCAGCATAGCGGGAGGGCCGGACCCTGAGCAGTTCTTC.

J is TRBJ2-1 and V is TRBV27, with 7 bases lining up with TRBD2. The V gene end was trimmed by 4 bases and the J gene end by 1 base; junction bases not matched to a gene: 4. This CDR3 is built from 15 residues. Germline V gene sequence: CDR1 MNHEY, CDR2 SMNVEV (reference sequence). The CDR3 is CASSSSSGSYNEQFF. CDR3 nucleotides: TGTGCCAGCAGTTCCTCTAGCGGTTCCTACAATGAGCAGTTCTTC.